Here is one T cell receptor beta chain with its context. Only in-frame clones appear in the TCRdb table, and some are missing; sequencing was by immunoSEQ multiplex PCR. The top ten clones hold around 8% of a sample with some 45,000 clones, 70% to 80% of them seen once. These data come from a study of radiotherapy plus CTLA-4 blockade in lung cancer. The specimen was peripheral blood, collected from a patient treated with radiotherapy plus ipilimumab. The sequence derives from a human donor with non-small cell lung cancer who had stable disease on radiotherapy plus ipilimumab.

The CDR3 DNA reads TGTGCCAGTAGTATAGGATTGGCTAGCGGGGGCACAGATACGCAGTATTTT. Translated: CASSIGLASGGTDTQYF. The V call is TRBV19, the J call TRBJ2-3, with 9 nucleotides matching TRBD2. CDR1 is LNHDA, CDR2 SQIVND, per germline (reference sequence). J gave up 1 base and V 1 base, and 6 bases lay outside the gene matches. The CDR3 totals 17 residues.